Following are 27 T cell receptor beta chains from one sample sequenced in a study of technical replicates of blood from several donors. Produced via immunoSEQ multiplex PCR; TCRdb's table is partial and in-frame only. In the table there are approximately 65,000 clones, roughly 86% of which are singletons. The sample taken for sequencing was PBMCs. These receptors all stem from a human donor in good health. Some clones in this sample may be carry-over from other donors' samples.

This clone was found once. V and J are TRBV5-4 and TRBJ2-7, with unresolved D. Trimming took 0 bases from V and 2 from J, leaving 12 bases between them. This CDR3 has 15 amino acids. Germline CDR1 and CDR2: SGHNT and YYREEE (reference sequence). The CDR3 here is CASSLVGRGAYEQYF. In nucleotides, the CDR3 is TGTGCCAGCAGCTTGGTGGGTAGAGGTGCCTACGAGCAGTACTTC.

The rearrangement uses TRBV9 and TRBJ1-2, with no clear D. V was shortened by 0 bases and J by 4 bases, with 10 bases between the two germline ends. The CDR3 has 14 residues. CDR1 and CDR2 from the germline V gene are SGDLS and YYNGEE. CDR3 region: CASSVGRLGYGYTF. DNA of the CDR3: TGTGCCAGCAGCGTAGGCAGGCTGGGCTATGGCTACACCTTC. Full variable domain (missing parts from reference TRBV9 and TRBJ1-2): DSGVTQTPKHLITATGQRVTLRCSPRSGDLSVYWYQQSLDQGLQFLIQYYNGEERAKGNILERFSAQQFPDLHSELNLSSLELGDSALYFCASSVGRLGYGYTFGSGTRLTVV.

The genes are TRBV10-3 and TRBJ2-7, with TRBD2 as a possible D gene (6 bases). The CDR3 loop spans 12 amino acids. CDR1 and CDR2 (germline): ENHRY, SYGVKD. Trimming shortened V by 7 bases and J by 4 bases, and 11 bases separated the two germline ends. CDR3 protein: CAIMGGEYEQYF. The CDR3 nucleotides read TGTGCCATCATGGGCGGGGAATACGAGCAGTACTTC.

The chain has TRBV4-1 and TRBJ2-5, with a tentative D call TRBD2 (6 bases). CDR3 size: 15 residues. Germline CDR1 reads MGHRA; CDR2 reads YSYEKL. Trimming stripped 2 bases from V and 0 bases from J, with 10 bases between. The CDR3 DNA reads TGCGCCAGCAGCCAACCGAGGGACTACCAAGAGACCCAGTACTTC. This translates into CASSQPRDYQETQYF.

The CDR3 sequence is CASSQMSGGSTDTQYF. The CDR3 region has the DNA TGCGCCAGCAGCCAAATGTCGGGGGGGAGCACAGATACGCAGTATTTT. The rearrangement links TRBV4-3 to TRBJ2-3, with TRBD2 identical over 8 bases. This CDR3 region has 16 residues. CDR1 is LGHNA and CDR2 is YSLEER in the germline V gene. V trimming: 2 bases; J trimming: 0 bases; junction bases outside the gene matches: 4.

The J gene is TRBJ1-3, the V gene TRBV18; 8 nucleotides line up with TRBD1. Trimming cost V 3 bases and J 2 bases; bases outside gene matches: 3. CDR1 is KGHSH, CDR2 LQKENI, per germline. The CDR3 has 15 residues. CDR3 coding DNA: TGTGCCAGCTCACCTATGGACAGGGCTGGAAACACCATATATTTT. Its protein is CASSPMDRAGNTIYF. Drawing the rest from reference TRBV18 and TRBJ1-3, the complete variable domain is NAGVMQNPRHLVRRRGQEARLRCSPMKGHSHVYWYRQLPEEGLKFMVYLQKENIIDESGMPKERFSAEFPKEGPSILRIQQVVRGDSAAYFCASSPMDRAGNTIYFGEGSWLTVV.

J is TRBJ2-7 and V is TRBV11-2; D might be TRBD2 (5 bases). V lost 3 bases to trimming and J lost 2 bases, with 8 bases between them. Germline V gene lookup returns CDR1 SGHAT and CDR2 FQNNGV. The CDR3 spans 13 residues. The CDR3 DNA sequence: TGTGCCAGCAGCTTTGGACTGACCTACGAGCAGTACTTC. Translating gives CASSFGLTYEQYF.

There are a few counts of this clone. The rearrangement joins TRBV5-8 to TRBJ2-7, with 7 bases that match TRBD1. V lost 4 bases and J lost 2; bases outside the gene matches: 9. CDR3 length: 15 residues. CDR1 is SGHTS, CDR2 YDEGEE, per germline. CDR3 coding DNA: TGTGCCAGCAGCCGCCGGGACAGCGTTACCTACGAGCAGTACTTC. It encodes CASSRRDSVTYEQYF.

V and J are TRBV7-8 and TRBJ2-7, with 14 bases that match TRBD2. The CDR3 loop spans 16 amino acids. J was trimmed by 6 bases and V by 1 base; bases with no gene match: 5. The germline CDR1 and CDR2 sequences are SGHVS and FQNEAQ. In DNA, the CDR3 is TGTGCCAGCAGCTTAGGTTTAGGACTAGCGGGAGGCGAGCAGTACTTC. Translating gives CASSLGLGLAGGEQYF. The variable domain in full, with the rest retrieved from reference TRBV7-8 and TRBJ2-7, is GAGVSQSPRYKVAKRGQDVALRCDPISGHVSLFWYQQALGQGPEFLTYFQNEAQLDKSGLPSDRFFAERPEGSVSTLKIQRTQQEDSAVYLCASSLGLGLAGGEQYFGPGTRLTVT.

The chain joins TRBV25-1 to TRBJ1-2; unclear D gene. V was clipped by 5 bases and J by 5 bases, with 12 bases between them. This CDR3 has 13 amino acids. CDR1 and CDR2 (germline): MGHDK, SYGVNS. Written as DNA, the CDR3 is TGTGCCAGCAGTCCCCCCGCTACTTATGGCTACACCTTC. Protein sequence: CASSPPATYGYTF.

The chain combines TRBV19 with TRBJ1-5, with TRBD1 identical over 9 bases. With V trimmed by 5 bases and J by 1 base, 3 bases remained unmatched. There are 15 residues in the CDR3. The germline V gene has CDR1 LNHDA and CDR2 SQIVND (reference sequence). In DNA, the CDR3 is TGTGCCAGTAGTTCGGACAGGGGAAGCAATCAGCCCCAGCATTTT. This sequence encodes CASSSDRGSNQPQHF. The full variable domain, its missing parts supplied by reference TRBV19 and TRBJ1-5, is DGGITQSPKYLFRKEGQNVTLSCEQNLNHDAMYWYRQDPGQGLRLIYYSQIVNDFQKGDIAEGYSVSREKKESFPLTVTSAQKNPTAFYLCASSSDRGSNQPQHFGDGTRLSIL.

In DNA form, the CDR3 reads TGTGCCAGCAGCGGTTTAAGGAACACTGAAGCTTTCTTT. Translation: CASSGLRNTEAFF. The chain carries TRBV2 and TRBJ1-1; D unclear. V was pared by 6 bases and J by 1 base, with 9 bases between. This CDR3 is 13 amino acids long. CDR1 SNHLY and CDR2 FYNNEI come from the germline V gene. Complete variable domain (other parts from reference TRBV2 and TRBJ1-1): EPEVTQTPSHQVTQMGQEVILRCVPISNHLYFYWYRQILGQKVEFLVSFYNNEISEKSEIFDDQFSVERPDGSNFTLKIRSTKLEDSAMYFCASSGLRNTEAFFGQGTRLTVV.

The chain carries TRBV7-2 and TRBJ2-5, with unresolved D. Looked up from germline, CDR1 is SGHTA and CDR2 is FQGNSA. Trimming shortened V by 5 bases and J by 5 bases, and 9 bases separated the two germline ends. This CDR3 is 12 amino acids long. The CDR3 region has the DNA TGTGCCAGCAGCCGCGGCATGGAGACCCAGTACTTC. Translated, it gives CASSRGMETQYF.

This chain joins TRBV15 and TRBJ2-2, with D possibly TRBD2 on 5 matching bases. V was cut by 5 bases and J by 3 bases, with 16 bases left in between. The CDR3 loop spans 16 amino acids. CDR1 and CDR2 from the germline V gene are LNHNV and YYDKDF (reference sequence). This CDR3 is CATSPLGLADTGELFF. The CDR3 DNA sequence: TGTGCCACCAGCCCCCTTGGGCTAGCCGACACCGGGGAGCTGTTTTTT.

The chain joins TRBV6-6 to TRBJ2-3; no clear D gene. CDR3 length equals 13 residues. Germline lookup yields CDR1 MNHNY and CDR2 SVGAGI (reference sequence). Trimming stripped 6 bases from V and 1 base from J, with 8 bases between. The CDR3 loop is CASRGTRTDTQYF. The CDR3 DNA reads TGTGCCAGCAGGGGCACCCGCACAGATACGCAGTATTTT.

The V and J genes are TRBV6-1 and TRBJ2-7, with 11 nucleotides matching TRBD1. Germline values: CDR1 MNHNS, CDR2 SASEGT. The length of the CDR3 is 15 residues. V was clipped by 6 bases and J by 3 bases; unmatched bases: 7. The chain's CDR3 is CASRQGQGGRYEQYF. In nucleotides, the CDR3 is TGTGCCAGCAGGCAGGGACAGGGGGGTCGCTACGAGCAGTACTTC.

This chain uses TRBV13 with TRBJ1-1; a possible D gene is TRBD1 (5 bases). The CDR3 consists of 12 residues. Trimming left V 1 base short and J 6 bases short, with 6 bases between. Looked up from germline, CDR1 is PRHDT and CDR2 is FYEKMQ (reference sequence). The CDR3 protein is CASSLVRAEAFF. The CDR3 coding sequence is TGTGCCAGCAGCTTAGTCAGGGCTGAAGCTTTCTTT.

In nucleotides, the CDR3 is TGCAGCGTGGCTCCCTCCAGGGGCTTTCAGAACGAGCAGTACTTC. It yields the protein CSVAPSRGFQNEQYF. The rearrangement joins TRBV29-1 to TRBJ2-7; perhaps TRBD1 as D (6 bases). This CDR3 region has 15 residues. V dropped 6 bases and J dropped 5 bases, with 23 bases sitting between them. Per the germline V gene, CDR1 is SQVTM and CDR2 is ANQGSEA.

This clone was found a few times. The CDR3 DNA is TGTGCCAGCAGAAAGACAGGGGGAAATGAGCAGTTCTTC. Encoded protein: CASRKTGGNEQFF. The gene calls are TRBV5-5 and TRBJ2-1; 9 bases line up with TRBD1. The germline V gene has CDR1 SGHKS and CDR2 YYEKEE (reference sequence). The CDR3 spans 13 residues. V was pared by 5 bases and J by 7 bases, with 4 bases of the junction left unmatched.

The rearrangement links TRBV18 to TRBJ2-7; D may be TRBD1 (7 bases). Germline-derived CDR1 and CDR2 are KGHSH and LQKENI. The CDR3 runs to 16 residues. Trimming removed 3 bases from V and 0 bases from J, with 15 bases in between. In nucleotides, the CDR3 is TGTGCCAGCTCACCGGGGGGCAGGGGGGCCTCCTACGAGCAGTACTTC. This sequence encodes CASSPGGRGASYEQYF.

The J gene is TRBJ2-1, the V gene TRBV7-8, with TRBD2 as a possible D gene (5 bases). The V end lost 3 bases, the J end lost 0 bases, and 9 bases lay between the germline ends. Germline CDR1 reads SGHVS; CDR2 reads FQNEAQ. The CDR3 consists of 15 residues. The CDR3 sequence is CASSFFGISYNEQFF. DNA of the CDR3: TGTGCCAGCAGCTTTTTCGGGATCTCCTACAATGAGCAGTTCTTC.

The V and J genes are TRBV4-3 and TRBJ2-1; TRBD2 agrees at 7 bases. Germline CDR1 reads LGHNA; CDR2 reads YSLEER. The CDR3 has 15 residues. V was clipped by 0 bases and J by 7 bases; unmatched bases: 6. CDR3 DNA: TGCGCCAGCAGCCAAGATCGGGAGGCCCAGAATGAGCAGTTCTTC. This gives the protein CASSQDREAQNEQFF.

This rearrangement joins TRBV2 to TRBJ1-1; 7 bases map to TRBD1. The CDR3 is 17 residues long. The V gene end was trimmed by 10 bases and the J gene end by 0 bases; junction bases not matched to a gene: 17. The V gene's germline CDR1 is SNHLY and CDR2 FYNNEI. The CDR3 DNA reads TGTGCCACCTTGGGGGTCAGGGGGATTTCTGTGAACACTGAAGCTTTCTTT. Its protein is CATLGVRGISVNTEAFF. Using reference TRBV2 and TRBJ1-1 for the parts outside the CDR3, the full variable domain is EPEVTQTPSHQVTQMGQEVILRCVPISNHLYFYWYRQILGQKVEFLVSFYNNEISEKSEIFDDQFSVERPDGSNFTLKIRSTKLEDSAMYFCATLGVRGISVNTEAFFGQGTRLTVV.

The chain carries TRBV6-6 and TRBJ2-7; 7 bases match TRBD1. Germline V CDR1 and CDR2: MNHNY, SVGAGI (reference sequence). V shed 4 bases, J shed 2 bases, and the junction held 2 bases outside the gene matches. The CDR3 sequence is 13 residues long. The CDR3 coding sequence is TGTGCCAGCAGTTGGGGGACAGCCTACGAGCAGTACTTC. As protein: CASSWGTAYEQYF.

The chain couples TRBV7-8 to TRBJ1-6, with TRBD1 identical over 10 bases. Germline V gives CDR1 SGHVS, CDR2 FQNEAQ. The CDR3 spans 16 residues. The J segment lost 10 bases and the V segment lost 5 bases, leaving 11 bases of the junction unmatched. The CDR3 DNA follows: TGTGCCAGCAGCGGGGGACAGGGGAGCATCTTATCACCCCTCCACTTT. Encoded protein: CASSGGQGSILSPLHF.

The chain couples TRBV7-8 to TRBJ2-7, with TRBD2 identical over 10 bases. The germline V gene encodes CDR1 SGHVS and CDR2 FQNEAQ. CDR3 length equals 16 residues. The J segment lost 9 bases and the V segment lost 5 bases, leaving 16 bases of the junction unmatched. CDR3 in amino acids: CASSPRGLAGDRVQYF. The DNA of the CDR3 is TGTGCCAGCAGCCCGAGGGGTCTAGCGGGGGACCGGGTGCAGTACTTC. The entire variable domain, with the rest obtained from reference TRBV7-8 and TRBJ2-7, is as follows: GAGVSQSPRYKVAKRGQDVALRCDPISGHVSLFWYQQALGQGPEFLTYFQNEAQLDKSGLPSDRFFAERPEGSVSTLKIQRTQQEDSAVYLCASSPRGLAGDRVQYFGPGTRLTVT.

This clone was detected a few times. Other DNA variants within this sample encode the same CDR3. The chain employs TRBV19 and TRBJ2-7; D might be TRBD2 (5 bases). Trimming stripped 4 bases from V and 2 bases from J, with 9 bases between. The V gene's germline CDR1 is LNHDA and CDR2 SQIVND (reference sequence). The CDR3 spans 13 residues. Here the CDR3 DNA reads TGTGCCAGTAGTAATACCGGGGCCTACGAGCAGTACTTC. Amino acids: CASSNTGAYEQYF.